The following is a T cell receptor (beta chain) sequence with its context. Its matching antigen is unknown. Libraries were prepared by immunoSEQ multiplex PCR; TCRdb keeps only in-frame clonotypes and omits some of them. Counted here are under 35,000 clones, around 80% occurring once; the ten biggest clones make up under 25%. The sample is drawn from a study of a mutant IDH1 vaccine in newly diagnosed glioma. Study-level results: Immune responses arising from the vaccine appeared in approximately 93% of patients.

The time point was: baseline, week 1 (first vaccination visit). Sample treatment: pre-vaccination baseline after standard-of-care therapy. CDR3 length: 13 amino acids. V was cut by 4 bases and J by 6 bases, with 9 bases left in between. CDR1 and CDR2 from the germline V gene are SGHDN and FVKESK. This receptor was identified in a man aged 30 to 45 with glioma. The rearrangement joins TRBV14 to TRBJ1-4; D not resolved. Sequencing was performed on PBMCs, taken from a glioma patient treated with radiotherapy, temozolomide or both. In nucleotides, the CDR3 is TGTGCCAGCAGCCCCGGACCGTATGAAAAACTGTTTTTT. This translates into CASSPGPYEKLFF.